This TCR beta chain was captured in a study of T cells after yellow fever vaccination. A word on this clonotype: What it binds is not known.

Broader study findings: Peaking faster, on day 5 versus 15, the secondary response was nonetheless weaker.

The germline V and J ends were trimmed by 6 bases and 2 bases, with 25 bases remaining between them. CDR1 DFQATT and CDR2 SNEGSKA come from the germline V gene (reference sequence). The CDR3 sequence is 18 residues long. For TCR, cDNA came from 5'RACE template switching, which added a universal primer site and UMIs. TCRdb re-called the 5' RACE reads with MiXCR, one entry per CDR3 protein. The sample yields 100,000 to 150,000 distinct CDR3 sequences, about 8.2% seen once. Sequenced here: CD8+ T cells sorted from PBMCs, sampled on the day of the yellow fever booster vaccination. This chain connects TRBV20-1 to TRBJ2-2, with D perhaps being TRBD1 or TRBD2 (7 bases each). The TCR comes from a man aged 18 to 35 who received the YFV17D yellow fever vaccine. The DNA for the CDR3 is TGCAGTGCCCCCGTCGCAGGGGGGGGCCTGTATAACACCGGGGAGCTGTTTTTT. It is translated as CSAPVAGGGLYNTGELFF.